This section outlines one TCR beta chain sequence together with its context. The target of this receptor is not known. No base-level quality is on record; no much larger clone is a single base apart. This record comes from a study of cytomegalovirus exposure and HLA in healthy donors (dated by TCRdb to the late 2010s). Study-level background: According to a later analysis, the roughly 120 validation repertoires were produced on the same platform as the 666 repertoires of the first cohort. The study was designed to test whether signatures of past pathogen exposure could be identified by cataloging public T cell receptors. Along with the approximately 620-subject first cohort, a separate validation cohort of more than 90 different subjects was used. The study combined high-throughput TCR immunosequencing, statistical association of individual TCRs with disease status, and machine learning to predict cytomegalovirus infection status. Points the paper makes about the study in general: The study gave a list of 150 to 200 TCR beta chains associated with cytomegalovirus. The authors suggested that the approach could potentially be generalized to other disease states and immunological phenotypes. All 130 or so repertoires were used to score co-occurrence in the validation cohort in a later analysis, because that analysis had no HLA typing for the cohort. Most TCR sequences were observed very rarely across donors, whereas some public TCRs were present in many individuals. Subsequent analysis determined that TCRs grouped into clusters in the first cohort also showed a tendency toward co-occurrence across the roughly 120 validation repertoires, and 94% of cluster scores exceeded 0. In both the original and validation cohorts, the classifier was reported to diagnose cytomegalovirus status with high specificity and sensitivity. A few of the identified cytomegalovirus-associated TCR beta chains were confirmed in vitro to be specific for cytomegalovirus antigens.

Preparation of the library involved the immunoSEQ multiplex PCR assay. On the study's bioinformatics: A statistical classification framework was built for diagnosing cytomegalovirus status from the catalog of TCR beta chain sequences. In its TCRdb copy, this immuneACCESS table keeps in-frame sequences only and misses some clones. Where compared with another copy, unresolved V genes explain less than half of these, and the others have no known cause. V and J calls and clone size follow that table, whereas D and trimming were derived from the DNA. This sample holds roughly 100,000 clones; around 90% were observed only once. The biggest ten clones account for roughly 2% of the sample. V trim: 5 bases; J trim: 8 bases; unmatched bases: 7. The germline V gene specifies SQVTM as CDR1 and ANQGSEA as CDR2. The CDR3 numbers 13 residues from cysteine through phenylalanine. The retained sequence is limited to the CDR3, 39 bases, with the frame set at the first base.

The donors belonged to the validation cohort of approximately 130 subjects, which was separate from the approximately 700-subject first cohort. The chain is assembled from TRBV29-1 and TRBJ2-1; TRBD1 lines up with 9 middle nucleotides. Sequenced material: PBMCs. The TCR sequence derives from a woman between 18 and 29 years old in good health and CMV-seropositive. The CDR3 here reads CSVRSGQGHEQFF. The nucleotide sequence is TGCAGCGTTAGGTCGGGACAGGGCCATGAGCAGTTCTTC.